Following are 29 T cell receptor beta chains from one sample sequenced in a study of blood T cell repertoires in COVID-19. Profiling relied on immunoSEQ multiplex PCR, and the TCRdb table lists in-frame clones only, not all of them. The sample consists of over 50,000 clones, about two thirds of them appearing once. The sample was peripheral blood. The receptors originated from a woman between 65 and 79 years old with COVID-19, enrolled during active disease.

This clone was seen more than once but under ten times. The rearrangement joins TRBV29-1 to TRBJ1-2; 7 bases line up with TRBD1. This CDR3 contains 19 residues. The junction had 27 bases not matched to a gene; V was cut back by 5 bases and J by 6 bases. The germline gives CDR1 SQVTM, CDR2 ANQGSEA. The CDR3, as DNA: TGCAGCGTTAGGTCGTCTTGGTCGGGTCACAGAGACAGGGTGCATGGCTACACCTTC. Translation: CSVRSSWSGHRDRVHGYTF.

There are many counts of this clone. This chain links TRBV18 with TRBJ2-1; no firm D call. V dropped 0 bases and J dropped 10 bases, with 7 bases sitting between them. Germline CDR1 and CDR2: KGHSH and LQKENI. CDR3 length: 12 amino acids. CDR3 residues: CASSPPLREQFF. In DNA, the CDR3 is TGTGCCAGCTCACCACCCTTGCGGGAGCAGTTCTTC.

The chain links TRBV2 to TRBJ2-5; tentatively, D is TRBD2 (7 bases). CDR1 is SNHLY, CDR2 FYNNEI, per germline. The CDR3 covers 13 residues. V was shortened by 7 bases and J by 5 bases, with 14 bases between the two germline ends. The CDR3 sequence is CASNPGGFETQYF. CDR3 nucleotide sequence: TGTGCCAGCAACCCGGGGGGCTTTGAGACCCAGTACTTC.

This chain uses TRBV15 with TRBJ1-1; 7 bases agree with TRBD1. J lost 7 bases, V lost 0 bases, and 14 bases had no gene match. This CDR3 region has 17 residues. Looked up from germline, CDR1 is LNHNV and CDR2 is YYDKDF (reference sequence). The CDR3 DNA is TGTGCCACCAGCAGAGATAGGGGGCTATTGGAACAAGGTGAAGCTTTCTTT. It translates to CATSRDRGLLEQGEAFF. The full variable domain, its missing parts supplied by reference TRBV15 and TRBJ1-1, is DAMVIQNPRYQVTQFGKPVTLSCSQTLNHNVMYWYQQKSSQAPKLLFHYYDKDFNNEADTPDNFQSRRPNTSFCFLDIRSPGLGDTAMYLCATSRDRGLLEQGEAFFGQGTRLTVV.

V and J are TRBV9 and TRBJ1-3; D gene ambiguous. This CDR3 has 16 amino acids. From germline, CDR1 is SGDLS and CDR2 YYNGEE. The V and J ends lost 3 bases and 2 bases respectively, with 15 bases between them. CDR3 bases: TGTGCCAGCAGCGCCCTTGACACTTCACCTGGAAACACCATATATTTT. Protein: CASSALDTSPGNTIYF.

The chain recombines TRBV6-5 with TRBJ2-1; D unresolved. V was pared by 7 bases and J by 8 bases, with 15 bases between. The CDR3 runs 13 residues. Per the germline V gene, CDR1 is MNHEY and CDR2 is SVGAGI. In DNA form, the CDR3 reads TGTGCCAGCAAGGAAGGAGTCTTAGATGAGCAGTTCTTC. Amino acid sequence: CASKEGVLDEQFF.

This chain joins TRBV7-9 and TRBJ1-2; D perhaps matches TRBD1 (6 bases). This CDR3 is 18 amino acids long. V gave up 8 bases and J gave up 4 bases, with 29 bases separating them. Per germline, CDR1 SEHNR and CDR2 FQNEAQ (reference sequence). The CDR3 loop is CASWGGRDTEPGSYGYTF. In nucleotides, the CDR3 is TGTGCCAGCTGGGGGGGTCGGGACACGGAGCCAGGATCCTATGGCTACACCTTC.

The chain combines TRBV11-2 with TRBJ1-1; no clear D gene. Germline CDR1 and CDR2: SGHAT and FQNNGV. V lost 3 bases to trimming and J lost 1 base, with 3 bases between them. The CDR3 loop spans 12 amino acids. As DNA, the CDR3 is TGTGCCAGCAGCTTTCAGAACACTGAAGCTTTCTTT. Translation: CASSFQNTEAFF. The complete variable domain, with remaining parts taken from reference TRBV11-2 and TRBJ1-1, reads EAGVAQSPRYKIIEKRQSVAFWCNPISGHATLYWYQQILGQGPKLLIQFQNNGVVDDSQLPKDRFSAERLKGVDSTLKIQPAKLEDSAVYLCASSFQNTEAFFGQGTRLTVV.

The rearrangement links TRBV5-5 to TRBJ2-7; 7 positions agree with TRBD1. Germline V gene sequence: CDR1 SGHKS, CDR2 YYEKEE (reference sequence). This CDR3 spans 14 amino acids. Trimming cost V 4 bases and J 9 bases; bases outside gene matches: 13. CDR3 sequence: CASSLDRLESGQYF. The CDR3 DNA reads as TGTGCCAGCAGCCTGGACAGGTTGGAGTCGGGGCAGTACTTC.

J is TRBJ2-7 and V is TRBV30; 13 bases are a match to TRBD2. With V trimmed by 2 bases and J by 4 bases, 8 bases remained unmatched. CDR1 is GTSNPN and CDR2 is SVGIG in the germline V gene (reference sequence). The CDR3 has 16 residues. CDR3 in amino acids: CAWSSRTSGSVYEQYV. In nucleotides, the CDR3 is TGTGCCTGGAGTTCCCGGACTAGCGGGAGCGTGTACGAGCAGTACGTC.

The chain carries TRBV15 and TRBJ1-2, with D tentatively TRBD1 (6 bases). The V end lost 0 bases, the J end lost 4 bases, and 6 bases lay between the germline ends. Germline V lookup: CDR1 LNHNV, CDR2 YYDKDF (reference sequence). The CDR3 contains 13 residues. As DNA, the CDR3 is TGTGCCACCAGCAGAGAACAGGGCTATGGCTACACCTTC. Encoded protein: CATSREQGYGYTF.

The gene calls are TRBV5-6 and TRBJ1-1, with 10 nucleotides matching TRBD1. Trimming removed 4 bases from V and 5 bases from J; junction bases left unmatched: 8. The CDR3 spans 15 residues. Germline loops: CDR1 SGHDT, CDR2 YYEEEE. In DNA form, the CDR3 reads TGTGCCAGCAGCCCTTGGGACAGGGGAGGGACTGAAGCTTTCTTT. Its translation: CASSPWDRGGTEAFF.

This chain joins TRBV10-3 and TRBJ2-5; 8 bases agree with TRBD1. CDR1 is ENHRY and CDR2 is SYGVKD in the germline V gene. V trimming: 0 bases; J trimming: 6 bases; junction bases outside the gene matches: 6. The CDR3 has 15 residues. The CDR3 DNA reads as TGTGCCATCAGTGAGTCGGACAGGGACGCACAGACCCAGTACTTC. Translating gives CAISESDRDAQTQYF.

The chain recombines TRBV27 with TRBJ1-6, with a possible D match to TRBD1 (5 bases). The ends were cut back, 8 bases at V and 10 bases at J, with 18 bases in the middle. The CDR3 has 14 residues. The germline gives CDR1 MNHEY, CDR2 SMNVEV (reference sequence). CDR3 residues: CASALGGVGSPLHF. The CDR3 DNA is TGTGCCAGCGCCCTGGGAGGGGTAGGCTCACCCCTCCACTTT.

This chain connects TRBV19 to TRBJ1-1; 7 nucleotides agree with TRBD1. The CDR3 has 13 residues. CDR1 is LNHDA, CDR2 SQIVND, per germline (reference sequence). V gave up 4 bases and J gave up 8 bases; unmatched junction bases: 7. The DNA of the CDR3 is TGTGCCAGTAGTACCCACTCGACAGGGGAAGCTTTCTTT. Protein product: CASSTHSTGEAFF. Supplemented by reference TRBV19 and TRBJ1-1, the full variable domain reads DGGITQSPKYLFRKEGQNVTLSCEQNLNHDAMYWYRQDPGQGLRLIYYSQIVNDFQKGDIAEGYSVSREKKESFPLTVTSAQKNPTAFYLCASSTHSTGEAFFGQGTRLTVV.

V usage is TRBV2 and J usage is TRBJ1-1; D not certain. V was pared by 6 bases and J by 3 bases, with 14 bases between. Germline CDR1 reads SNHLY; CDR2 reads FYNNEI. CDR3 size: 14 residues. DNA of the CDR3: TGTGCCAGCAGGCGGGAGGGTAAGGACACTGAAGCTTTCTTT. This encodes CASRREGKDTEAFF.

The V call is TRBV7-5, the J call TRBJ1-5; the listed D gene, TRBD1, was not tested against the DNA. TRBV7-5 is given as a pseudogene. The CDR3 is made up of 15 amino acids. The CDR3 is CARSPDTYSNQPQHF. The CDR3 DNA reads TGTGCCAGAAGCCCAGACACGTATAGCAATCAGCCCCAGCATTTT.

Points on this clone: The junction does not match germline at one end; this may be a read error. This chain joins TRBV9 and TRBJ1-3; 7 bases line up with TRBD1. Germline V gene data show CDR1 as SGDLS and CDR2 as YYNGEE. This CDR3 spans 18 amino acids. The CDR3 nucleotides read TGTGCCAGCAGCCCCCGGACAGGACTCCTCAGCTCTGGACACACCATATATTTT. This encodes CASSPRTGLLSSGHTIYF.

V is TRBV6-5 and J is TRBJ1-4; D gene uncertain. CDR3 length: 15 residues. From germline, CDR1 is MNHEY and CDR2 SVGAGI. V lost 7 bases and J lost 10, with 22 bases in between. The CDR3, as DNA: TGTGCCAGCACAATGAAGGCCCGAGGGTACGGAAAACTGTTTTTT. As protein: CASTMKARGYGKLFF.

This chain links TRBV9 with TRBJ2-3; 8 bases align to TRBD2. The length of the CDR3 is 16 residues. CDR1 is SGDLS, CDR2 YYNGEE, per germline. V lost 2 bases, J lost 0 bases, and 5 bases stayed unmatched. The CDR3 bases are TGTGCCAGCAGCGTCCAAACTAGCGGAAGCACAGATACGCAGTATTTT. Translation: CASSVQTSGSTDTQYF.

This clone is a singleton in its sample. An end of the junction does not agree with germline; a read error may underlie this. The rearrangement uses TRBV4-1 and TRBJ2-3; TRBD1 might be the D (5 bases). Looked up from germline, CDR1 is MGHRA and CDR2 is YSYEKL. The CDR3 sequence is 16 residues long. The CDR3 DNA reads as TGCGCCAGCAGCCTGAATTTACAGGCCCAGGAAGATGCGCAGTATTTT. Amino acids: CASSLNLQAQEDAQYF.

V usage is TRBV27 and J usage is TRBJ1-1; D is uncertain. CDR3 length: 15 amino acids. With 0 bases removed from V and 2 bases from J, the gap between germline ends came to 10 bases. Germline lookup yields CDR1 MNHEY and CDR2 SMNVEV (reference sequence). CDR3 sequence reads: CASSLSRSGNTEAFF. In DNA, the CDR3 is TGTGCCAGCAGTTTATCCCGAAGCGGAAACACTGAAGCTTTCTTT.

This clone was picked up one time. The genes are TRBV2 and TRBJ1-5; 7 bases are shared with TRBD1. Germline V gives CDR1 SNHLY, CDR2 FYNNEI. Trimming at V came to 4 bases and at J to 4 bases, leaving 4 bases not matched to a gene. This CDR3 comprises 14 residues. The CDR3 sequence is CASSVGQRNQPQHF. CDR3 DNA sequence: TGTGCCAGCAGTGTGGGACAGAGAAATCAGCCCCAGCATTTT. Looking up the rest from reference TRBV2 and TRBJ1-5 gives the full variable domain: EPEVTQTPSHQVTQMGQEVILRCVPISNHLYFYWYRQILGQKVEFLVSFYNNEISEKSEIFDDQFSVERPDGSNFTLKIRSTKLEDSAMYFCASSVGQRNQPQHFGDGTRLSIL.

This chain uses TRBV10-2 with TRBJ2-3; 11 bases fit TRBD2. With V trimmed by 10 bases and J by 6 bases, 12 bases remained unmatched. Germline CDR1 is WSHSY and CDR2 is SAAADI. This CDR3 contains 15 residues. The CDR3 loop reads CATSPGTSGSDTQYF. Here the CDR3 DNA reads TGCGCCACTTCGCCGGGGACTAGCGGATCTGATACGCAGTATTTT.

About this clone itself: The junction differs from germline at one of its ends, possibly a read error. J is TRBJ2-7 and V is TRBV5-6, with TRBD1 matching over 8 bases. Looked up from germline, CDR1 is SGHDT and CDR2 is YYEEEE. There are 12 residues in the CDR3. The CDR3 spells CASSLPSGQANF. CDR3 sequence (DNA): TGTGCCAGCAGCTTGCCCTCGGGACAGGCGAACTTC.

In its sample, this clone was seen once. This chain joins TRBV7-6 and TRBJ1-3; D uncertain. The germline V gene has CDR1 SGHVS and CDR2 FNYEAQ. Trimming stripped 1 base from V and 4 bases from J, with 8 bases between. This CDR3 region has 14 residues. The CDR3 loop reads CASSLGGDGNTIYF. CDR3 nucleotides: TGTGCCAGCAGCTTAGGAGGTGACGGAAACACCATATATTTT.

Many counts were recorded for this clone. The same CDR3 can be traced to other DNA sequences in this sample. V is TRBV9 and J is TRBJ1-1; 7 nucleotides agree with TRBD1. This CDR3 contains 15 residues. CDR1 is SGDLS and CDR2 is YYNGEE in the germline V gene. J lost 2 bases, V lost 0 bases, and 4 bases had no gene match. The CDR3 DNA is TGTGCCAGCAGCGTAGGGGACAGATTAAACACTGAAGCTTTCTTT. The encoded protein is CASSVGDRLNTEAFF.

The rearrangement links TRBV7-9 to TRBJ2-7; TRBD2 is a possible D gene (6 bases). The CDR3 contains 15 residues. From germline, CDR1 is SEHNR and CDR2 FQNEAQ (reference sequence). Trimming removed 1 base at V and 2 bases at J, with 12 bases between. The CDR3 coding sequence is TGTGCCAGCAGCTTAGGGGGAGGTTGGACCTACGAGCAGTACTTC. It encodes CASSLGGGWTYEQYF.

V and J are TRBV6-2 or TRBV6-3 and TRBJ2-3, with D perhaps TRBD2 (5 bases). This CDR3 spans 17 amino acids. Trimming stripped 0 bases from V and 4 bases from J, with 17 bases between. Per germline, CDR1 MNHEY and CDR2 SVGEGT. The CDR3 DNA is TGTGCCAGCAGTTACTCGATGAGGGATCGGGGAGCAGATACGCAGTATTTT. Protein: CASSYSMRDRGADTQYF.